The next 30 T cell receptor beta chains were all read from a single sample in a study of blood T cell repertoires in COVID-19. Profiled with immunoSEQ multiplex PCR; TCRdb holds only in-frame clones, not every one. The table shows around 70,000 clones, with over 65% occurring only once. Source material: peripheral blood. All receptors derive from a human donor in a cohort sampled during active COVID-19.

This sequence joins TRBV21-1 and TRBJ2-7; the D segment call TRBD2 is taken from the table without a DNA check. TRBV21-1 is recorded as a pseudogene. This CDR3 has 15 amino acids. CDR3 nucleotides: TGTGCCAGCAGCAGAGCTTTGCGGGAGCACAACGAGCAGTACTTC. Its translation is CASSRALREHNEQYF.

This chain connects TRBV5-1 to TRBJ2-5, with 8 bases that match TRBD1. CDR3 length equals 15 residues. Germline V gives CDR1 SGHRS, CDR2 YFSETQ. V lost 9 bases and J lost 5; bases outside the gene matches: 15. CDR3 loop: CATSVTGGSFETQYF. As DNA, the CDR3 is TGCGCCACATCGGTAACAGGGGGTAGTTTTGAGACCCAGTACTTC.

This chain uses TRBV30 with TRBJ2-3; D gene ambiguous. The CDR3 consists of 12 residues. Germline V gene lookup returns CDR1 GTSNPN and CDR2 SVGIG (reference sequence). Trimming removed 5 bases from V and 3 bases from J, with 9 bases in between. The chain's CDR3 is CAWSPPTDTQYF. The CDR3 region has the DNA TGTGCCTGGTCCCCCCCAACAGATACGCAGTATTTT.

The chain carries TRBV6-1 and TRBJ1-2; D gene ambiguous. The CDR3 is 14 amino acids. The germline gives CDR1 MNHNS, CDR2 SASEGT. Trimming removed 3 bases from V and 6 bases from J, with 14 bases in between. The CDR3 coding sequence is TGTGCCAGCAGTGAGACGCACCGAGGAGATGGCTACACCTTC. This gives the protein CASSETHRGDGYTF.

The rearrangement uses TRBV10-3 and TRBJ1-5; D remains unclear. The CDR3 covers 14 residues. V shed 3 bases and J shed 7 bases, with 13 bases lying between them. Germline V gene data show CDR1 as ENHRY and CDR2 as SYGVKD. The CDR3 region is CAISDNGERQPQHF. The CDR3 DNA reads as TGTGCCATCAGTGATAATGGGGAGCGGCAGCCCCAGCATTTT.

This rearrangement joins TRBV7-2 to TRBJ1-6, with D perhaps TRBD1 (5 bases). V was shortened by 2 bases and J by 6 bases, with 14 bases between the two germline ends. Germline CDR1 SGHTA, CDR2 FQGNSA. This CDR3 has 16 amino acids. The CDR3: CASSLQGQGSNSPLHF. DNA for the CDR3: TGTGCCAGCAGCTTACAAGGTCAGGGAAGTAATTCACCCCTCCACTTT.

V gene TRBV5-4 combines with J gene TRBJ2-2; 9 bases agree with TRBD1. Germline CDR1 is SGHNT and CDR2 is YYREEE (reference sequence). V shed 4 bases and J 1 base; nucleotides not matched to a gene: 8. The length of the CDR3 is 17 residues. The CDR3 bases are TGTGCCAGCAGCCCCTACAGGGGGCGGGGGAACACCGGGGAGCTGTTTTTT. Protein sequence: CASSPYRGRGNTGELFF. The full variable domain, with the rest looked up from reference TRBV5-4 and TRBJ2-2, is ETGVTQSPTHLIKTRGQQVTLRCSSQSGHNTVSWYQQALGQGPQFIFQYYREEENGRGNFPPRFSGLQFPNYSSELNVNALELDDSALYLCASSPYRGRGNTGELFFGEGSRLTVL.

The genes are TRBV29-1 and TRBJ2-1; unclear D gene. This CDR3 has 12 amino acids. From germline, CDR1 is SQVTM and CDR2 ANQGSEA. V lost 7 bases and J 9 bases, leaving 16 bases between the germline ends. CDR3 nucleotides: TGCAGCGACTCTTCACAGCAAAGTGAGCAGTTCTTC. The encoded protein is CSDSSQQSEQFF.

The genes are TRBV30 and TRBJ2-5; D is possibly TRBD1 (5 bases). Germline CDR1 and CDR2: GTSNPN and SVGIG (reference sequence). The germline V and J ends were trimmed by 0 bases and 5 bases, with 16 bases remaining between them. This CDR3 spans 15 amino acids. CDR3 in amino acids: CAWSVWRQGNETQYF. CDR3 bases: TGTGCCTGGAGTGTATGGCGGCAGGGAAACGAGACCCAGTACTTC.

This clone was seen only once. The chain is built from TRBV9 and TRBJ2-3, with 8 bases that match TRBD2. Germline V gene lookup returns CDR1 SGDLS and CDR2 YYNGEE. Trimming took 0 bases from V and 2 from J; bases not matched to a gene: 5. The CDR3 covers 16 residues. CDR3 loop: CASSVAAGGLTDTQYF. In DNA, the CDR3 is TGTGCCAGCAGCGTAGCGGCGGGGGGTCTCACAGATACGCAGTATTTT.

V is TRBV28 and J is TRBJ1-1; TRBD1 might be the D (5 bases). The V gene lost 8 bases and the J gene lost 5 bases, with 15 bases spanning the gap. The CDR3 is 13 amino acids. Germline-derived CDR1 and CDR2 are MDHEN and SYDVKM. CDR3 in DNA: TGTGCCAGCGACAGCAGGCCAGTTACTGAAGCTTTCTTT. It specifies CASDSRPVTEAFF.

This clone appeared once. The chain is built from TRBV2 and TRBJ1-6; 9 nucleotides agree with TRBD1. CDR3 size: 14 residues. Trimming took 6 bases from V and 7 from J; bases not matched to a gene: 4. Germline loops: CDR1 SNHLY, CDR2 FYNNEI. Here the CDR3 reads CASRLQGANSPLHF. CDR3 nucleotides: TGTGCCAGCAGATTACAGGGGGCGAATTCACCCCTCCACTTT. The full variable domain, completed using reference TRBV2 and TRBJ1-6, is EPEVTQTPSHQVTQMGQEVILRCVPISNHLYFYWYRQILGQKVEFLVSFYNNEISEKSEIFDDQFSVERPDGSNFTLKIRSTKLEDSAMYFCASRLQGANSPLHFGNGTRLTVT.

The rearrangement joins TRBV28 to TRBJ1-2; TRBD1 might be the D (5 bases). CDR3 length equals 12 residues. Trimming took 2 bases from V and 7 from J, leaving 8 bases between them. CDR1 MDHEN and CDR2 SYDVKM come from the germline V gene. The CDR3 region has the DNA TGTGCCAGCAGTTTACCGGGGGTTGGCTACACCTTC. Residues: CASSLPGVGYTF.

The V gene is TRBV5-1, the J gene TRBJ2-1; 9 nucleotides align to TRBD1. The CDR3 length is 17 residues. The V and J ends lost 1 base and 8 bases, in that order; junction bases with no gene match: 13. Germline V CDR1 and CDR2: SGHRS, YFSETQ. The CDR3: CASSLSGDRGFKDEQFF. CDR3 nucleotide sequence: TGCGCCAGCAGCTTGTCCGGCGACAGGGGGTTTAAGGATGAGCAGTTCTTC.

V is TRBV5-8 and J is TRBJ2-5; perhaps TRBD2 as D (5 bases). CDR1 is SGHTS and CDR2 is YDEGEE in the germline V gene. Trimming removed 0 bases at V and 4 bases at J, with 7 bases between. This CDR3 comprises 13 residues. The CDR3 is CASSLAGGETQYF. In nucleotides, the CDR3 is TGTGCCAGCAGCTTGGCCGGAGGAGAGACCCAGTACTTC.

The gene calls are TRBV11-3 and TRBJ2-5; TRBD1 aligns across 7 bases. The CDR3 totals 15 residues. The V segment lost 5 bases and the J segment 3 bases; nucleotides outside the gene matches: 9. Germline V lookup: CDR1 SGHNT, CDR2 YENEEA. CDR3 nucleotide sequence: TGTGCCAGCAGCAGACGACAGGGAGAGGAAGAGACCCAGTACTTC. Translating gives CASSRRQGEEETQYF.

The chain joins TRBV19 to TRBJ1-1; 7 bases agree with TRBD1. The CDR3 length is 14 residues. CDR1 and CDR2 from the germline V gene are LNHDA and SQIVND (reference sequence). J lost 0 bases, V lost 8 bases, and 6 bases had no gene match. DNA of the CDR3: TGTGCCAGTTCCCGGGACAGATTGAACACTGAAGCTTTCTTT. Translating gives CASSRDRLNTEAFF.

This clone was picked up one time. Here the CDR3 DNA reads TGTGCCAGCACCCGGGACAGGGGGACCTACGAGCAGTACTTC. Translated: CASTRDRGTYEQYF. The genes are TRBV7-8 and TRBJ2-7; TRBD1 matches 11 bases. J lost 2 bases, V lost 7 bases, and 4 bases had no gene match. The CDR3 is 14 amino acids. Germline V gene lookup returns CDR1 SGHVS and CDR2 FQNEAQ.

This chain links TRBV5-1 with TRBJ2-1; D is unclear. This CDR3 is 15 amino acids long. Germline V gene lookup returns CDR1 SGHRS and CDR2 YFSETQ. The ends were cut back, 1 base at V and 8 bases at J, with 16 bases in the middle. The CDR3 sequence is CASSLFGTGVDEQFF. CDR3 DNA sequence: TGCGCCAGCAGCTTGTTCGGAACCGGAGTAGATGAGCAGTTCTTC.

This clone has only a few counts. The V gene is TRBV4-1, the J gene TRBJ1-5; no clear D gene. Per germline, CDR1 MGHRA and CDR2 YSYEKL. V lost 0 bases to trimming and J lost 1 base, with 7 bases between them. The CDR3 loop spans 15 amino acids. The CDR3 spells CASSQEYSSNQPQHF. CDR3 sequence (DNA): TGCGCCAGCAGCCAAGAGTATTCGAGCAATCAGCCCCAGCATTTT.

This rearrangement joins TRBV5-6 to TRBJ2-5, with 12 positions matching TRBD1. J was trimmed by 4 bases and V by 0 bases; bases with no gene match: 7. The CDR3 loop spans 17 amino acids. Germline V gene sequence: CDR1 SGHDT, CDR2 YYEEEE. CDR3 protein: CASSLALGTGGGETQYF. DNA for the CDR3: TGTGCCAGCAGCTTGGCCTTAGGGACAGGGGGCGGAGAGACCCAGTACTTC.

J is TRBJ1-2 and V is TRBV11-2, with 10 nucleotides matching TRBD1. This CDR3 spans 18 amino acids. Germline loops: CDR1 SGHAT, CDR2 FQNNGV. The J segment lost 3 bases and the V segment lost 1 base, leaving 11 bases of the junction unmatched. The CDR3 sequence is CASSLVPPDRGRDYGYTF. CDR3 sequence (DNA): TGTGCCAGCAGCTTAGTCCCCCCAGACAGGGGGCGCGACTATGGCTACACCTTC.

This chain links TRBV4-2 with TRBJ2-5; TRBD2 agrees at 10 bases. Trimming cost V 3 bases and J 10 bases; bases outside gene matches: 11. Germline lookup yields CDR1 LGHNA and CDR2 YNFKEQ. This CDR3 has 15 amino acids. The CDR3 DNA follows: TGTGCCAGCAGCCAGGCTAGCGGGGGACTCTCCGTCCAGTACTTC. Residues: CASSQASGGLSVQYF.

The rearrangement joins TRBV28 to TRBJ2-5; no definite D call. This CDR3 is 12 amino acids long. The germline gives CDR1 MDHEN, CDR2 SYDVKM. The V end was cut by 8 bases, the J end by 0 bases, with 7 bases between. This chain's CDR3 is CASRDYQETQYF. The CDR3 DNA sequence: TGTGCCAGCCGCGACTACCAAGAGACCCAGTACTTC.

This chain joins TRBV29-1 and TRBJ2-1; tentatively, D is TRBD1 (5 bases). The CDR3 is 13 residues long. V was cut by 4 bases and J by 7 bases, with 14 bases left in between. In germline, CDR1 is SQVTM, CDR2 ANQGSEA. The chain's CDR3 is CSVARARWNEQFF. CDR3 bases: TGCAGCGTTGCCAGGGCCCGTTGGAATGAGCAGTTCTTC.

J is TRBJ2-3 and V is TRBV25-1; tentatively, D is TRBD2 (5 bases). CDR3 length equals 15 residues. Germline V gene sequence: CDR1 MGHDK, CDR2 SYGVNS. V lost 6 bases and J 0 bases, leaving 13 bases between the germline ends. CDR3 sequence: CASSDGGGSTDTQYF. DNA of the CDR3: TGTGCCAGCAGCGACGGAGGAGGAAGCACAGATACGCAGTATTTT. The complete variable domain, with remaining parts taken from reference TRBV25-1 and TRBJ2-3, reads EADIYQTPRYLVIGTGKKITLECSQTMGHDKMYWYQQDPGMELHLIHYSYGVNSTEKGDLSSESTVSRIRTEHFPLTLESARPSHTSQYLCASSDGGGSTDTQYFGPGTRLTVL.

This chain joins TRBV5-4 and TRBJ2-6, with D maybe TRBD2 (5 bases). The germline gives CDR1 SGHNT, CDR2 YYREEE (reference sequence). The V end lost 3 bases, the J end lost 0 bases, and 13 bases lay between the germline ends. This CDR3 is 17 amino acids long. CDR3 coding DNA: TGTGCCAGCAGCTCGAACCCACGGGACTCTGGGGCCAACGTCCTGACTTTC. It translates to CASSSNPRDSGANVLTF.

This clone is judged medium-sized. The rearrangement joins TRBV3-1 (or the pseudogene TRBV3-2) to TRBJ2-7; 9 bases are a match to TRBD1. Trimming took 1 base from V and 3 from J; bases not matched to a gene: 1. This CDR3 contains 14 residues. The V gene's germline CDR1 is LGHDT and CDR2 YNNKEL (reference sequence). The CDR3 bases are TGTGCCAGCAGCCAAGCGACAGGGGGCTACGAGCAGTACTTC. This encodes CASSQATGGYEQYF.

The rearrangement links TRBV15 to TRBJ1-4; D remains unclear. The CDR3 totals 13 residues. Trimming took 5 bases from V and 4 from J, leaving 8 bases between them. Germline-derived CDR1 and CDR2 are LNHNV and YYDKDF (reference sequence). The CDR3 here is CATSRSLNEKLFF. CDR3 sequence (DNA): TGTGCCACCAGCCGTAGTCTTAATGAAAAACTGTTTTTT.

V usage is TRBV9 and J usage is TRBJ1-4, with D tentatively TRBD1 (6 bases). The V and J ends lost 3 bases and 7 bases respectively, with 16 bases between them. The CDR3 length is 15 residues. Germline values: CDR1 SGDLS, CDR2 YYNGEE. This chain's CDR3 is CASSAIGGPGEKLFF. CDR3 nucleotides: TGTGCCAGCAGCGCGATCGGGGGGCCCGGTGAAAAACTGTTTTTT.